These 10 T cell receptor beta chains came from one sample sequenced in a study of CD8+ T cells in alopecia areata. Reverse transcription of extracted RNA yielded cDNA, which provided the sequencing template. Here immunoSEQ multiplex PCR was the method, and the copy in TCRdb shows in-frame clones only, minus some. The sample holds 170,000 or so clones, around 63% seen once. Source: CD4+ T cells sorted from blood, taken at week 0. The receptors derive from a human donor with alopecia areata.

Notes on this clone: Different DNA sequences within this sample yield the same CDR3. The genes are TRBV30 and TRBJ1-5, with TRBD1 matching over 10 bases. Germline V gives CDR1 GTSNPN, CDR2 SVGIG (reference sequence). After removal of 3 bases from V and 7 bases from J, the junction contained 3 bases not matched to a gene. This CDR3 spans 13 amino acids. The CDR3, as DNA: TGTGCCTGGAGCCGGGACAGGGGACAGCCCCAGCATTTT. Translation gives CAWSRDRGQPQHF.

This clone was seen a handful of times. The chain is built from TRBV7-3 and TRBJ1-6; 7 positions match TRBD1. This CDR3 spans 19 amino acids. Germline V gene sequence: CDR1 SGHTA, CDR2 FQGTGA. Losses at the gene ends were 4 bases for V and 1 base for J; bases not matched to a gene: 13. This CDR3 is CASSSETGPPGSYNSPLHF. The CDR3 DNA sequence: TGTGCCAGCAGCTCAGAGACAGGGCCCCCGGGGTCCTATAATTCACCCCTCCACTTT.

This sequence joins TRBV6-5 and TRBJ2-7, with 9 bases identical to TRBD2. There are 15 residues in the CDR3. V shed 5 bases and J 3 bases; nucleotides not matched to a gene: 8. Germline values: CDR1 MNHEY, CDR2 SVGAGI. The CDR3 here is CASSRYSGGFYEQYF. In DNA form, the CDR3 reads TGTGCCAGCAGTCGATATAGCGGGGGATTCTACGAGCAGTACTTC.

This sequence joins TRBV4-3 and TRBJ2-1; 7 bases fit TRBD2. CDR3 length: 18 amino acids. After removal of 0 bases from V and 3 bases from J, the junction contained 11 bases not matched to a gene. Germline lookup yields CDR1 LGHNA and CDR2 YSLEER. The CDR3 sequence: CASSQESGAASGYNEQFF. DNA for the CDR3: TGCGCCAGCAGCCAAGAGAGCGGGGCGGCTAGCGGCTACAATGAGCAGTTCTTC.

The rearrangement uses TRBV25-1 and TRBJ1-5; D might be TRBD1 (5 bases). Germline V gene sequence: CDR1 MGHDK, CDR2 SYGVNS. Trimming took 2 bases from V and 0 from J, leaving 14 bases between them. This CDR3 comprises 17 residues. The CDR3: CASSEGGGVHSNQPQHF. The CDR3 nucleotides are TGTGCCAGCAGTGAAGGGGGGGGTGTCCATAGCAATCAGCCCCAGCATTTT.

This chain connects TRBV29-1 to TRBJ1-5; D remains unclear. Germline V gene sequence: CDR1 SQVTM, CDR2 ANQGSEA. V was cut by 4 bases and J by 7 bases, with 14 bases left in between. The CDR3 is 13 residues long. The CDR3 loop reads CSVGAAKGQPQHF. CDR3 nucleotide sequence: TGCAGCGTTGGGGCAGCAAAAGGACAGCCCCAGCATTTT.

This clone has only one observation. The chain is built from TRBV11-3 and TRBJ2-2; D gene ambiguous. V shed 5 bases and J shed 5 bases, with 12 bases lying between them. Germline V CDR1 and CDR2: SGHNT, YENEEA. The CDR3 has 14 amino acids. The CDR3 coding sequence is TGTGCCAGCAGCCCCCTGCGGCATACCGGGGAGCTGTTTTTT. Translating it yields CASSPLRHTGELFF.

The chain links TRBV20-1 to TRBJ1-1; D ambiguous. This CDR3 region has 11 residues. In germline, CDR1 is DFQATT, CDR2 SNEGSKA (reference sequence). Trimming shortened V by 4 bases and J by 3 bases, and 6 bases separated the two germline ends. For the CDR3, the DNA is TGCAGTGCTACATCCTACACTGAAGCTTTCTTT. As protein: CSATSYTEAFF.

CDR3 sequence reads: CASSLVFEAFF. The CDR3 nucleotides are TGTGCCAGCAGCTTAGTCTTTGAAGCTTTCTTT. V and J are TRBV7-2 and TRBJ1-1; D uncertain. The ends were cut back, 1 base at V and 7 bases at J, with 4 bases in the middle. This CDR3 is built from 11 residues. CDR1 and CDR2 (germline): SGHTA, FQGNSA.

The chain employs TRBV30 and TRBJ2-7; no firm D call. Trimming removed 2 bases at V and 7 bases at J, with 9 bases between. Germline V gene lookup returns CDR1 GTSNPN and CDR2 SVGIG (reference sequence). There are 11 residues in the CDR3. The CDR3, as DNA: TGTGCCTGGAGTTCGGTCGGTGAGCAGTACTTC. Residues: CAWSSVGEQYF. Drawing the rest from reference TRBV30 and TRBJ2-7, the complete variable domain is SQTIHQWPATLVQPVGSPLSLECTVEGTSNPNLYWYRQAAGRGLQLLFYSVGIGQISSEVPQNLSASRPQDRQFILSSKKLLLSDSGFYLCAWSSVGEQYFGPGTRLTVT.